The T cell receptor beta chain under discussion was sequenced for a study of CD8 T cells in ankylosing spondylitis. Study-wide findings and caveats: A subset of motif variants has previously been described in the synovial fluid and blood of reactive arthritis. Seven or eight highly homologous variants made up a TCR beta motif, and this motif appeared characteristic of ankylosing spondylitis blood. Significant enrichment of disease-linked clones was reportedly seen in matched ankylosing spondylitis synovial fluid.

About this clonotype: As yet, its antigen is unknown.

The ends were cut back, 4 bases at V and 0 bases at J, with 12 bases in the middle. The germline V gene encodes CDR1 SEHNR and CDR2 FQNEAQ (reference sequence). CDR3 length: 15 residues. Quantitative 5'-RACE was performed with molecular barcodes, and it yielded the TCR beta libraries. TCRdb itself ran the 5' RACE reads through MiXCR, one entry per CDR3 protein. The sample holds about 360,000 distinct CDR3 sequences, around 15% seen once. V usage is TRBV7-9 and J usage is TRBJ2-5; D remains unclear. Input material: blood, either unsorted or a sorted T cell fraction (not recorded which). The source of this sequence is a male donor with ankylosing spondylitis or in good health (not recorded which). The CDR3 region has the DNA TGTGCCAGCAGCTCCGCACTAAATTACCAAGAGACCCAGTACTTC. Its translation is CASSSALNYQETQYF. The variable domain in full, completed from reference TRBV7-9 and TRBJ2-5, reads DTGVSQNPRHKITKRGQNVTFRCDPISEHNRLYWYRQTLGQGPEFLTYFQNEAQLEKSRLLSDRFSAERPKGSFSTLEIQRTEQGDSAMYLCASSSALNYQETQYFGPGTRLLVL.